The 6 T cell receptor beta chains given below trace back to one sample, sequenced in a study of T cell repertoires and HLA-DP antigens. These receptors lack a known antigen. The method was immunoSEQ multiplex PCR; TCRdb's version includes in-frame clones alone and lacks a portion of them. The repertoire holds 75,000 to 90,000 clones, with around nine tenths as singletons. The sample taken for sequencing was CD4+ T cells from PBMCs. These receptor sequences come from a man between 50 and 59 years old in good health and CMV-seronegative.

The V and J genes are TRBV11-2 and TRBJ1-2, with D perhaps TRBD1 (5 bases). Germline-derived CDR1 and CDR2 are SGHAT and FQNNGV. This CDR3 is 15 amino acids long. With 1 base removed from V and 8 bases from J, the gap between germline ends came to 17 bases. This CDR3 is CASSLGGRRTQGYTF. CDR3 bases: TGTGCCAGCAGCTTAGGGGGACGGCGGACCCAGGGCTACACCTTC.

The chain joins TRBV5-6 to TRBJ1-4; D is possibly TRBD1 (6 bases). V was shortened by 5 bases and J by 5 bases, with 16 bases between the two germline ends. Germline V lookup: CDR1 SGHDT, CDR2 YYEEEE. The CDR3 is 15 residues long. CDR3 sequence reads: CASRWGLQENEKLFF. The CDR3 DNA is TGTGCCAGCAGATGGGGGCTACAGGAGAATGAAAAACTGTTTTTT.

The CDR3 coding sequence is TGTGCCAGCAGTGAAGAATCTGCAGGTTCCTACGAGCAGTACTTC. It is translated as CASSEESAGSYEQYF. V and J are TRBV6-1 and TRBJ2-7; D uncertain. Germline-derived CDR1 and CDR2 are MNHNS and SASEGT. V was cut by 1 base and J by 1 base, with 11 bases left in between. The CDR3 is 15 amino acids.

The chain recombines TRBV6-1 with TRBJ1-6; D is ambiguous. The V gene's germline CDR1 is MNHNS and CDR2 SASEGT. The CDR3 consists of 14 residues. V gave up 0 bases and J gave up 7 bases, with 7 bases separating them. CDR3 coding DNA: TGTGCCAGCAGTGAAGCTCGGTTGAATTCACCCCTCCACTTT. This gives the protein CASSEARLNSPLHF.

V usage is TRBV9 and J usage is TRBJ2-4, with 7 bases lining up with TRBD1. Per the germline V gene, CDR1 is SGDLS and CDR2 is YYNGEE. CDR3 length equals 18 residues. Trimming at V came to 0 bases and at J to 0 bases, leaving 9 bases not matched to a gene. CDR3 sequence (DNA): TGTGCCAGCAGCGTAGGAGGGGGACAGAGGCTAGCCAAAAACATTCAGTACTTC. Its protein is CASSVGGGQRLAKNIQYF. Combining the CDR3 with reference TRBV9 and TRBJ2-4 gives the whole variable domain DSGVTQTPKHLITATGQRVTLRCSPRSGDLSVYWYQQSLDQGLQFLIQYYNGEERAKGNILERFSAQQFPDLHSELNLSSLELGDSALYFCASSVGGGQRLAKNIQYFGAGTRLSVL.

The chain links TRBV10-1 to TRBJ2-3; 9 nucleotides match TRBD1. CDR1 WNHNN and CDR2 SYGVQD come from the germline V gene (reference sequence). Trimming cost V 8 bases and J 6 bases; bases outside gene matches: 9. The CDR3 is 14 residues long. The CDR3 sequence: CASGSGTGSDTQYF. CDR3 coding DNA: TGCGCCAGCGGAAGCGGGACAGGGTCCGATACGCAGTATTTT.